The 21 T cell receptor beta chains listed next were all sequenced from one sample in a study of persistence of HIV-infected CD4 T cells. The stimulus was lysate of CMV-infected fibroblasts, approximately 9.6 ug/mL. Sorted nonresponding memory CD4+ T cells were CD40L-negative, CD69-negative, CD45RO-high. Their antigens are not known. The immunoSEQ assay was version 4, run in survey mode. Profiled with immunoSEQ multiplex PCR; TCRdb holds only in-frame clones, not every one. In the table there are 48,000 or so clones, around 72% of which are singletons. The input for sequencing was CD4+ T cells sorted from PBMCs after roughly 18-hour stimulation, taken from a patient who received antiretroviral therapy. The receptors derive from an adult man with HIV who was CMV-seropositive.

The table lists this clone with a few counts. The chain employs TRBV11-3 and TRBJ1-1, with no clear D. The V gene lost 0 bases and the J gene lost 11 bases, with 13 bases spanning the gap. The CDR3 consists of 13 residues. Germline V gives CDR1 SGHNT, CDR2 YENEEA. The DNA of the CDR3 is TGTGCCAGCAGCTTAGAAGGATCTAAAGTTGCTTTCTTT. This codes for CASSLEGSKVAFF.

The V gene is TRBV7-9, the J gene TRBJ1-3; D not resolved. Germline CDR1 SEHNR, CDR2 FQNEAQ (reference sequence). The V gene lost 1 base and the J gene lost 3 bases, with 4 bases spanning the gap. The CDR3 is 13 residues long. The DNA of the CDR3 is TGTGCCAGCAGCTTAGGGGTTGGAAACACCATATATTTT. This gives the protein CASSLGVGNTIYF.

The V gene is TRBV6-5, the J gene TRBJ2-7, with 9 bases that match TRBD1. V dropped 2 bases and J dropped 6; count of bases not matched to a gene: 11. Per germline, CDR1 MNHEY and CDR2 SVGAGI. This CDR3 spans 16 amino acids. CDR3 in DNA: TGTGCCAGCAGTTACGATAGGGACAGGGTCTGGCGCGAGCAGTACTTC. Its protein is CASSYDRDRVWREQYF.

The V and J genes are TRBV14 and TRBJ1-4; 7 nucleotides line up with TRBD1. Germline V gene lookup returns CDR1 SGHDN and CDR2 FVKESK. This CDR3 spans 16 amino acids. The J segment lost 6 bases and the V segment lost 2 bases, leaving 9 bases of the junction unmatched. Here the CDR3 DNA reads TGTGCCAGCAGCCAAAGACAGGGCCGGGGTTATGAAAAACTGTTTTTT. Translation: CASSQRQGRGYEKLFF.

A few counts support this clone. The gene calls are TRBV5-4 and TRBJ2-2; perhaps TRBD1 as D (5 bases). Trimming removed 4 bases at V and 4 bases at J, with 8 bases between. The CDR3 is made up of 13 amino acids. The germline gives CDR1 SGHNT, CDR2 YYREEE (reference sequence). The CDR3 nucleotides read TGTGCCAGCAGCGTTACAGGCACCGGGGAGCTGTTTTTT. Protein sequence: CASSVTGTGELFF.

The chain has TRBV30 and TRBJ2-7, with a weak D call TRBD2 (6 bases). The CDR3 loop spans 13 amino acids. Per the germline V gene, CDR1 is GTSNPN and CDR2 is SVGIG (reference sequence). V lost 4 bases and J lost 5, with 15 bases in between. The CDR3 protein is CAWNYSPGDEQYF. CDR3 nucleotides: TGTGCCTGGAACTATTCTCCGGGAGACGAGCAGTACTTC.

Details on this clone: Sequence at one end of the junction differs from germline and may be a read error. The chain couples TRBV6-5 to TRBJ1-5; D is ambiguous. The CDR3 sequence is 14 residues long. Germline assignment: CDR1 MNHEY and CDR2 SVGAGI. CDR3 DNA: TGTGCCAGCAGTGACTCATTTAGCAATCAGCCCCAGCATTTT. It encodes CASSDSFSNQPQHF.

The genes are TRBV7-3 and TRBJ2-1; either TRBD1 or TRBD2 may supply D (5 bases each). Trimming left V 2 bases short and J 10 bases short, with 6 bases between. The CDR3 runs to 11 residues. The germline V gene has CDR1 SGHTA and CDR2 FQGTGA. This CDR3 reads CASSLGGEQFF. The CDR3 DNA sequence: TGTGCCAGCAGCTTAGGGGGAGAGCAGTTCTTC.

The chain combines TRBV7-8 with TRBJ1-1, with D tentatively TRBD1 (5 bases). The CDR3 covers 14 residues. Germline CDR1 and CDR2: SGHVS and FQNEAQ. The ends were cut back, 5 bases at V and 7 bases at J, with 17 bases in the middle. The CDR3 loop reads CASSRGSRGGEAFF. The CDR3 coding sequence is TGTGCCAGCAGCCGAGGGAGTAGGGGCGGTGAAGCTTTCTTT.

The table lists this clone with a few counts. The chain couples TRBV5-1 to TRBJ2-4; TRBD1 or TRBD2 may be the D gene (5 bases each). This CDR3 has 15 residues. V gave up 0 bases and J gave up 1 base, with 8 bases separating them. CDR1 SGHRS and CDR2 YFSETQ come from the germline V gene. For the CDR3, the DNA is TGCGCCAGCAGCTTGGAGGGACGGGCCAAAAACATTCAGTACTTC. Amino acids: CASSLEGRAKNIQYF.

The rearrangement uses TRBV9 and TRBJ1-6; tentative D call: TRBD1 (6 bases). Germline V gives CDR1 SGDLS, CDR2 YYNGEE. This CDR3 has 16 amino acids. V dropped 0 bases and J dropped 7 bases, with 14 bases sitting between them. In DNA, the CDR3 is TGTGCCAGCAGCGTAGGGGGGGGCCAGGGGAATTCACCCCTCCACTTT. Its protein product is CASSVGGGQGNSPLHF.

CDR3 sequence reads: CATSRGQGGYGYTF. In DNA form, the CDR3 reads TGTGCCACCAGCAGAGGACAGGGGGGGTATGGCTACACCTTC. The chain links TRBV15 to TRBJ1-2; 9 bases line up with TRBD1. CDR1 and CDR2 from the germline V gene are LNHNV and YYDKDF (reference sequence). After removal of 1 base from V and 5 bases from J, the junction contained 2 bases not matched to a gene. The CDR3 is 14 residues long.

This chain links TRBV5-4 with TRBJ1-2; D uncertain. Germline lookup yields CDR1 SGHNT and CDR2 YYREEE (reference sequence). Trimming removed 3 bases at V and 2 bases at J, with 14 bases between. This CDR3 region has 15 residues. The CDR3 is CASSSPTVGNYGYTF. CDR3 bases: TGTGCCAGCAGCTCACCAACGGTGGGAAACTATGGCTACACCTTC.

This chain uses TRBV7-9 with TRBJ1-2; the match to TRBD1 covers 7 bases. CDR3 length equals 13 residues. From germline, CDR1 is SEHNR and CDR2 FQNEAQ (reference sequence). The junction had 4 bases not matched to a gene; V was cut back by 5 bases and J by 4 bases. The CDR3 protein is CASSRDSGYGYTF. CDR3 DNA sequence: TGTGCCAGCAGCCGGGACAGCGGCTATGGCTACACCTTC.

This sequence joins TRBV11-3 and TRBJ2-3; tentatively, D is TRBD1 (6 bases). CDR1 and CDR2 (germline): SGHNT, YENEEA. Deletions cut 5 bases from V and 5 bases from J, with 14 bases between. There are 14 residues in the CDR3. CDR3 DNA: TGTGCCAGCAGCCAAAGAGGGGGAGTAGATACGCAGTATTTT. Protein sequence: CASSQRGGVDTQYF.

This chain uses TRBV7-9 with TRBJ1-1, with TRBD1 identical over 8 bases. This CDR3 comprises 15 residues. Trimming cost V 0 bases and J 2 bases; bases outside gene matches: 2. The germline V gene encodes CDR1 SEHNR and CDR2 FQNEAQ (reference sequence). The CDR3 coding sequence is TGTGCCAGCAGCTTAGCCGACAGGGGTAACACTGAAGCTTTCTTT. Protein sequence: CASSLADRGNTEAFF.

The chain couples TRBV5-1 to TRBJ1-1; 8 bases fit TRBD1. V trimming: 2 bases; J trimming: 4 bases; junction bases outside the gene matches: 13. The germline CDR1 and CDR2 sequences are SGHRS and YFSETQ. CDR3 length: 17 amino acids. As DNA, the CDR3 is TGCGCCAGCAGCTTTCGGACAGGGAATGTCTTGGGCACTGAAGCTTTCTTT. Translated, it gives CASSFRTGNVLGTEAFF.

The chain uses TRBV10-3 and TRBJ1-5, with 7 bases aligning to TRBD1. From germline, CDR1 is ENHRY and CDR2 SYGVKD. Germline trimming cut 4 bases from V and 2 bases from J; bases unmatched to any gene: 5. The CDR3 runs 15 residues. The CDR3 region is CAISVGQSGNQPQHF. The CDR3 DNA is TGTGCCATCAGTGTGGGACAGTCCGGCAATCAGCCCCAGCATTTT.

This clone was detected once. This chain connects TRBV5-6 to TRBJ1-2; 10 bases align to TRBD1. The CDR3 has 15 residues. From germline, CDR1 is SGHDT and CDR2 YYEEEE. Trimming removed 4 bases from V and 4 bases from J; junction bases left unmatched: 7. Here the CDR3 reads CASSRRDRGPYGYTF. The CDR3 coding sequence is TGTGCCAGCAGCCGCCGGGACAGGGGCCCCTATGGCTACACCTTC.

This chain joins TRBV18 and TRBJ1-4; D may be TRBD1 (6 bases). CDR3 length: 15 amino acids. V lost 1 base and J lost 4, with 10 bases in between. CDR1 and CDR2 from the germline V gene are KGHSH and LQKENI. The CDR3 loop is CASSPQDSLNEKLFF. CDR3 DNA sequence: TGTGCCAGCTCACCACAGGACAGCCTTAATGAAAAACTGTTTTTT.

The chain combines TRBV7-8 with TRBJ1-2, with a tentative D call TRBD1 (6 bases). The germline V and J ends were trimmed by 4 bases and 5 bases, with 23 bases remaining between them. Germline V gives CDR1 SGHVS, CDR2 FQNEAQ. CDR3 length: 17 residues. DNA of the CDR3: TGTGCCAGCAGCTCCCCCCGGCGGGACAAAAAATGGTATGGCTACACCTTC. Its protein product is CASSSPRRDKKWYGYTF.